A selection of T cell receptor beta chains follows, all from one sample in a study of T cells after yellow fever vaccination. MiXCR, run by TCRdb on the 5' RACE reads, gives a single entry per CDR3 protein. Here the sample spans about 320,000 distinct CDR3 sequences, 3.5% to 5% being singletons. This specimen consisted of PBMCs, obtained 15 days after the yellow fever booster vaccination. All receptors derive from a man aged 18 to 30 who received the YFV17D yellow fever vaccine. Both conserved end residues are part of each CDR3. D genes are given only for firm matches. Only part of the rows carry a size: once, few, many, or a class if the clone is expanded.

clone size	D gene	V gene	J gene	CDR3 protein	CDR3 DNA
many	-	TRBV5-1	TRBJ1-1	CASSLNVGEAFF	TGCGCCAGCAGCTTGAATGTTGGCGAAGCTTTCTTT
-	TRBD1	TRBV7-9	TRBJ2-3	CASSLQTHRGDTQYF	TGTGCCAGCAGCCTCCAGACCCACAGGGGAGATACGCAGTATTTT
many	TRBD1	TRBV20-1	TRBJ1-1	CSARTNAYRGRSTEAFF	TGCAGTGCTCGAACGAACGCATACAGGGGGCGGTCCACTGAAGCTTTCTTT
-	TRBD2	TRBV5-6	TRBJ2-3	CASNYIGGVGTDTQYF	TGTGCCAGCAACTATATCGGGGGGGTGGGCACAGATACGCAGTATTTT
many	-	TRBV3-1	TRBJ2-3	CASSQDTVSDTQYF	TGTGCCAGCAGCCAAGACACCGTTTCTGATACGCAGTATTTT
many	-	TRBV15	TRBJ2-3	CATSRDRLGASTDTQYF	TGTGCCACCAGCAGAGATAGGCTTGGAGCGTCCACAGATACGCAGTATTTT
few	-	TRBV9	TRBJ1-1	CASSVGGMNTEAFF	TGTGCCAGCAGCGTAGGAGGGATGAACACTGAAGCTTTCTTT
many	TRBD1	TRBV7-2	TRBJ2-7	CASSAGQGRYEQYF	TGTGCCAGCAGCGCGGGACAGGGGCGTTACGAGCAGTACTTC
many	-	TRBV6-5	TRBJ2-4	CASSFSGRNIQYF	TGTGCCAGCAGTTTCTCAGGGCGGAACATTCAGTACTTC
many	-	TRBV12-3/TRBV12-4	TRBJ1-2	CATETDGYTF	TGTGCCACCGAGACGGATGGCTACACCTTC
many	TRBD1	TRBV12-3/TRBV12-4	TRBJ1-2	CASSTTGTGAYGYTF	TGTGCCAGCAGCACGACTGGGACAGGGGCCTATGGCTACACCTTC
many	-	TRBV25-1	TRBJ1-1	CASSGGNTEAFF	TGTGCCAGCAGTGGCGGGAACACTGAAGCTTTCTTT
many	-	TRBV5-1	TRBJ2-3	CASRWQGKGDTQYF	TGCGCCAGCAGGTGGCAGGGGAAGGGGGATACGCAGTATTTT
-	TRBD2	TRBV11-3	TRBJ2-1	CASSDPLAGNEQFF	TGTGCCAGCAGCGATCCCCTAGCGGGCAATGAGCAGTTCTTC
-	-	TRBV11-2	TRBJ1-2	CASSLPPGANGYTF	TGTGCCAGCAGCTTGCCCCCCGGGGCGAATGGCTACACCTTC
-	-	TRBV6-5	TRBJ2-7	CASSPGTMSYEQYF	TGTGCCAGCAGTCCCGGGACAATGTCCTACGAGCAGTACTTC
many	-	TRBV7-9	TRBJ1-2	CASSQMTVNYGYTF	TGTGCCAGCAGTCAGATGACAGTCAACTATGGCTACACCTTC
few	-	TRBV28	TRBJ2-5	CASSRGTETQYF	TGTGCCAGCAGTCGAGGAACCGAGACCCAGTACTTC
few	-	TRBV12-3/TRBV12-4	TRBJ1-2	CASSIQPNYGYTF	TGTGCCAGCAGTATACAGCCTAACTATGGCTACACCTTC
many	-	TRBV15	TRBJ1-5	CATSRRRAGENQPQHF	TGTGCCACCAGCAGACGGCGGGCAGGTGAAAATCAGCCCCAGCATTTT
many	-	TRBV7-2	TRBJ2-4	CASSLARTAKNIQYF	TGTGCCAGCAGCTTAGCGAGGACAGCCAAAAACATTCAGTACTTC
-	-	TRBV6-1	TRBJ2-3	CASSEADTQYF	TGTGCCAGCAGTGAAGCCGATACGCAGTATTTT
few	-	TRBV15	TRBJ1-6	CATSRTRGNSPLHF	TGTGCCACCAGCAGAACGCGGGGTAATTCACCCCTCCACTTT
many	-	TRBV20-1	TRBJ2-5	CSAGVWTASTETQYF	TGCAGTGCTGGGGTTTGGACAGCGTCAACGGAGACCCAGTACTTC
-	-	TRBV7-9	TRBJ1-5	CASSPDRVNQPQHF	TGTGCCAGCAGCCCCGACAGAGTCAATCAGCCCCAGCATTTT
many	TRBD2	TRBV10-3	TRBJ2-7	CAISEQAGGPYEQYF	TGTGCCATCAGTGAACAGGCGGGGGGCCCTTACGAGCAGTACTTC
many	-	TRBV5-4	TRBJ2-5	CASSPEMEETQYF	TGTGCCAGCAGCCCGGAGATGGAAGAGACCCAGTACTTC
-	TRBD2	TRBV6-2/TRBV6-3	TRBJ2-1	CASKSYGRGAYNEQFF	TGTGCCAGCAAGTCTTACGGGCGGGGGGCTTACAATGAGCAGTTCTTC
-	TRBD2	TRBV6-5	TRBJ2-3	CASSYSRLAGGGQYF	TGTGCCAGCAGTTACTCGAGACTAGCGGGGGGTGGGCAGTATTTT
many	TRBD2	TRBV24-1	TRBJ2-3	CATSDRRLAGGPADTQYF	TGTGCCACCAGTGACCGCAGACTAGCGGGGGGGCCTGCAGATACGCAGTATTTT
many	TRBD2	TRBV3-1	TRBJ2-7	CASSQDRGEGRNEQYF	TGTGCCAGCAGCCAAGATCGAGGGGAGGGTCGCAACGAGCAGTACTTC
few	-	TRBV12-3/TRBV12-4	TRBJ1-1	CASSLENRDTEAFF	TGTGCCAGCAGTTTAGAGAATAGGGACACTGAAGCTTTCTTT
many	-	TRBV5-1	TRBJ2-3	CASSLDHADTQYF	TGCGCCAGCAGCTTGGATCATGCAGATACGCAGTATTTT
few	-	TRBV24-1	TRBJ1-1	CATSDAIGKSAFF	TGTGCCACCAGTGATGCTATAGGGAAATCGGCTTTCTTT
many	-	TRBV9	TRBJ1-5	CASSVGGDGLGPQHF	TGTGCCAGCAGCGTAGGGGGGGACGGTCTGGGGCCCCAGCATTTT
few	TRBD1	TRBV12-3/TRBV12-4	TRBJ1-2	CASSAGQGRGYGYTF	TGTGCCAGCAGTGCCGGACAGGGAAGGGGATATGGCTACACCTTC
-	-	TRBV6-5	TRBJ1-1	CASSPRGGRLSEAFF	TGTGCCAGCAGTCCCCGAGGGGGGCGCTTGAGTGAAGCTTTCTTT
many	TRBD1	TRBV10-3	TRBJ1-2	CAIRSGQENYGYTF	TGTGCCATCAGATCGGGACAGGAAAACTATGGCTACACCTTC
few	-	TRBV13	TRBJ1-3	CASSPRGASFSGNTIYF	TGTGCCAGCAGCCCTCGAGGGGCAAGCTTCTCTGGAAACACCATATATTTT
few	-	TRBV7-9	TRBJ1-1	CASSLAGYNTEAFF	TGTGCCAGCAGCTTAGCGGGATATAACACTGAAGCTTTCTTT
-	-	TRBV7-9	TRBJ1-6	CASSLNSSPLHF	TGTGCCAGCAGCCTGAACAGTTCACCCCTCCACTTT
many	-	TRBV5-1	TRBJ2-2	CASSPSGATAGELFF	TGCGCCAGCAGCCCCTCGGGGGCGACGGCCGGGGAGCTGTTTTTT
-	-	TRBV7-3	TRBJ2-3	CAGSSPGGSDTQYF	TGTGCCGGCAGCTCCCCGGGTGGCTCAGATACGCAGTATTTT
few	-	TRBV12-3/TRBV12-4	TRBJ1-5	CASSFESGVQHF	TGTGCCAGCAGTTTCGAGTCTGGGGTCCAGCATTTT
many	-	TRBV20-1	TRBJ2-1	CSASVRGYYNEQFF	TGCAGTGCTAGTGTTCGGGGATACTACAATGAGCAGTTCTTC